The 18 T cell receptor beta chains below were found in one sample sequenced in a study of blood T cell repertoires in COVID-19. Profiled with immunoSEQ multiplex PCR; TCRdb holds only in-frame clones, not every one. The table includes 180,000 or so clones, roughly 82% detected once. The specimen was PBMCs or T cells enriched from blood (not recorded which). The source is a man aged 40-55 years with acute COVID-19.

The CDR3 bases are TGTGCCAGCAGTCCATCCTTCCCCCGGGCTAACTATGGCTACACCTTC. It yields the protein CASSPSFPRANYGYTF. This chain uses TRBV28 with TRBJ1-2; D is uncertain. The V and J ends lost 5 bases and 0 bases respectively, with 16 bases between them. The CDR3 loop spans 16 amino acids. Germline CDR1 and CDR2: MDHEN and SYDVKM.

The chain links TRBV7-2 to TRBJ2-1, with 8 positions matching TRBD2. The CDR3 is 15 residues long. Germline V CDR1 and CDR2: SGHTA, FQGNSA. V trimming: 3 bases; J trimming: 4 bases; junction bases outside the gene matches: 5. CDR3: CASSFGSGVYNEQFF. Written as DNA, the CDR3 is TGTGCCAGCAGCTTCGGTAGCGGGGTTTACAATGAGCAGTTCTTC.

J is TRBJ2-1 and V is TRBV14; 8 bases line up with TRBD2. With 3 bases clipped from V and 7 bases from J, the junction kept 20 bases outside the gene matches. The CDR3 totals 19 residues. The germline V gene has CDR1 SGHDN and CDR2 FVKESK. The CDR3 region is CASSQTSLPSGLLVNEQFF. The DNA of the CDR3 is TGTGCCAGCAGCCAGACGTCGTTGCCTAGCGGGTTGCTGGTAAATGAGCAGTTCTTC.

This clone was recorded a few times. V usage is TRBV18 and J usage is TRBJ1-1; 7 positions agree with TRBD1. CDR3 length equals 14 residues. Unmatched junction bases numbered 6, after V lost 2 bases and J lost 6 bases. CDR1 and CDR2 (germline): KGHSH, LQKENI. The DNA of the CDR3 is TGTGCCAGCTCACCAGATTTAGGGGGCTCTGAAGCTTTCTTT. Translation gives CASSPDLGGSEAFF.

The chain joins TRBV7-8 to TRBJ2-7; 8 nucleotides agree with TRBD1. This CDR3 is built from 15 residues. Germline V gene lookup returns CDR1 SGHVS and CDR2 FQNEAQ. V was pared by 1 base and J by 5 bases, with 7 bases of the junction left unmatched. For the CDR3, the DNA is TGTGCCAGCAGCTTAGAGGGGACAGGCGGCGACGAGCAGTACTTC. It is translated as CASSLEGTGGDEQYF.

This rearrangement joins TRBV29-1 to TRBJ1-1; D remains unclear. V lost 5 bases, J lost 5 bases, and 12 bases lay in between. The CDR3 is made up of 12 amino acids. Germline loops: CDR1 SQVTM, CDR2 ANQGSEA. The CDR3 spells CSVFLISTEAFF. The CDR3 DNA reads TGCAGCGTTTTTCTAATAAGTACTGAAGCTTTCTTT.

The chain couples TRBV7-9 to TRBJ2-7; tentatively, D is TRBD1 (6 bases). Germline assignment: CDR1 SEHNR and CDR2 FQNEAQ (reference sequence). The CDR3 totals 18 residues. Trimming took 1 base from V and 5 from J, leaving 24 bases between them. DNA of the CDR3: TGTGCCAGCAGCTTAGTGTTCCCCAGGGGACGACAACGGCACGAGCAGTACTTC. It is translated as CASSLVFPRGRQRHEQYF.

This chain joins TRBV7-9 and TRBJ2-5, with 10 bases fitting TRBD2. V shed 3 bases, J shed 3 bases, and the junction held 4 bases outside the gene matches. Germline values: CDR1 SEHNR, CDR2 FQNEAQ (reference sequence). The CDR3 sequence is 15 residues long. This chain's CDR3 is CASSFPLAGEETQYF. As DNA, the CDR3 is TGTGCCAGCAGCTTCCCTCTAGCGGGAGAAGAGACCCAGTACTTC.

The J gene is TRBJ2-7, the V gene TRBV13; D might be TRBD1 (7 bases). V lost 5 bases and J 7 bases, leaving 15 bases between the germline ends. Germline V lookup: CDR1 PRHDT, CDR2 FYEKMQ (reference sequence). The CDR3 spans 13 residues. This CDR3 is CASSARQGGEQYF. The CDR3 DNA reads as TGTGCCAGCAGCGCACGACAGGGAGGAGAGCAGTACTTC.

This clone was counted a single time. The chain employs TRBV7-9 and TRBJ2-1; 10 bases line up with TRBD2. CDR1 and CDR2 (germline): SEHNR, FQNEAQ (reference sequence). Losses at the gene ends were 5 bases for V and 3 bases for J; bases not matched to a gene: 4. The CDR3 is 15 residues long. For the CDR3, the DNA is TGTGCCAGCAGCGCCGTAGCGGGAGGCTACAATGAGCAGTTCTTC. Translation gives CASSAVAGGYNEQFF.

The chain is built from TRBV5-1 and TRBJ1-1; a weak D match, TRBD1 (6 bases). The V end lost 3 bases, the J end lost 2 bases, and 11 bases lay between the germline ends. The CDR3 is 14 amino acids. Germline V gives CDR1 SGHRS, CDR2 YFSETQ. This CDR3 is CASSYHRENTEAFF. CDR3 nucleotides: TGCGCCAGCAGCTACCACAGGGAAAACACTGAAGCTTTCTTT.

This chain connects TRBV5-1 to TRBJ2-7, with 7 nucleotides matching TRBD1. Germline CDR1 reads SGHRS; CDR2 reads YFSETQ. This CDR3 has 16 residues. V was pared by 4 bases and J by 0 bases, with 10 bases of the junction left unmatched. CDR3 nucleotides: TGCGCCAGCAGCCCGGGACAGCCAGTAAGCTCCTACGAGCAGTACTTC. Translating it yields CASSPGQPVSSYEQYF. The full variable domain, rest sourced from reference TRBV5-1 and TRBJ2-7, is KAGVTQTPRYLIKTRGQQVTLSCSPISGHRSVSWYQQTPGQGLQFLFEYFSETQRNKGNFPGRFSGRQFSNSRSEMNVSTLELGDSALYLCASSPGQPVSSYEQYFGPGTRLTVT.

The rearrangement links TRBV18 to TRBJ2-1; D ambiguous. Germline V lookup: CDR1 KGHSH, CDR2 LQKENI. The CDR3 is 14 amino acids. Trimming cost V 2 bases and J 8 bases, with 13 bases left between them. The CDR3 reads CASSPDQRTYEQFF. CDR3 sequence (DNA): TGTGCCAGCTCACCAGACCAGCGTACCTATGAGCAGTTCTTC.

The chain uses TRBV3-1 (or the pseudogene TRBV3-2) and TRBJ2-7; unclear D gene. Germline V gene lookup returns CDR1 LGHDT and CDR2 YNNKEL (reference sequence). V lost 0 bases, J lost 3 bases, and 6 bases lay in between. The CDR3 is 13 amino acids. CDR3 nucleotides: TGTGCCAGCAGCCAAGACTCTCTCTACGAGCAGTACTTC. Translating gives CASSQDSLYEQYF.

The chain joins TRBV5-4 to TRBJ2-2; 8 nucleotides align to TRBD2. The J segment lost 5 bases and the V segment lost 2 bases, leaving 5 bases of the junction unmatched. This CDR3 is 15 amino acids long. The germline V gene encodes CDR1 SGHNT and CDR2 YYREEE (reference sequence). The CDR3 protein is CASSLSSGRTGELFF. The CDR3 nucleotides read TGTGCCAGCAGCTTATCTAGCGGGCGAACCGGGGAGCTGTTTTTT.

This chain uses TRBV7-3 with TRBJ2-7, with TRBD2 matching over 9 bases. The germline V gene has CDR1 SGHTA and CDR2 FQGTGA. The CDR3 covers 15 residues. The J segment lost 6 bases and the V segment lost 2 bases, leaving 8 bases of the junction unmatched. The CDR3 region is CASSLDPSGISEQYF. The CDR3 nucleotides are TGTGCCAGCAGCTTAGACCCTAGCGGGATATCCGAGCAGTACTTC.

This clone has just a few counts. V gene TRBV9 combines with J gene TRBJ2-3; 7 bases are shared with TRBD2. Germline trimming cut 0 bases from V and 0 bases from J; bases unmatched to any gene: 4. Germline values: CDR1 SGDLS, CDR2 YYNGEE. This CDR3 region has 16 residues. The CDR3 sequence is CASSVAPLASTDTQYF. The CDR3 region has the DNA TGTGCCAGCAGCGTAGCCCCACTAGCGAGCACAGATACGCAGTATTTT.

The chain is built from TRBV28 and TRBJ1-1; 8 positions agree with TRBD1. CDR3 length: 15 amino acids. Germline-derived CDR1 and CDR2 are MDHEN and SYDVKM. Germline trimming cut 1 base from V and 6 bases from J; bases unmatched to any gene: 7. CDR3 bases: TGTGCCAGCAGTTTATTACTCGGACAGGGCGCTGAAGCTTTCTTT. Translating it yields CASSLLLGQGAEAFF. The full variable domain, with the rest looked up from reference TRBV28 and TRBJ1-1, is DVKVTQSSRYLVKRTGEKVFLECVQDMDHENMFWYRQDPGLGLRLIYFSYDVKMKEKGDIPEGYSVSREKKERFSLILESASTNQTSMYLCASSLLLGQGAEAFFGQGTRLTVV.